This note documents a single T cell receptor (beta chain) sequence. The data stem from a study of blood T cell repertoires in COVID-19. The CDR3 runs 22 residues. Germline V gene data show CDR1 as SGHVS and CDR2 as FNYEAQ. The V and J ends lost 5 bases and 0 bases, in that order; junction bases with no gene match: 18. The protocol was immunoSEQ multiplex PCR, while the TCRdb copy is restricted to in-frame clones and leaves out a portion. Here the sample spans tens of thousands of clones, 92% being singletons. The chain joins TRBV7-6 to TRBJ2-1; 14 positions agree with TRBD2. Source material: peripheral blood. This sequence originates from a human donor in a cohort sampled during active COVID-19. The CDR3 sequence: CASSQPALGTSGGRSSYNEQFF. For the CDR3, the DNA is TGTGCCAGCAGCCAACCCGCGTTAGGGACTAGCGGGGGCCGCAGCTCCTACAATGAGCAGTTCTTC. Full variable domain (outside the CDR3, taken from reference TRBV7-6 and TRBJ2-1): GAGVSQSPRYKVTKRGQDVALRCDPISGHVSLYWYRQALGQGPEFLTYFNYEAQQDKSGLPNDRFSAERPEGSISTLTIQRTEQRDSAMYRCASSQPALGTSGGRSSYNEQFFGPGTRLTVL.